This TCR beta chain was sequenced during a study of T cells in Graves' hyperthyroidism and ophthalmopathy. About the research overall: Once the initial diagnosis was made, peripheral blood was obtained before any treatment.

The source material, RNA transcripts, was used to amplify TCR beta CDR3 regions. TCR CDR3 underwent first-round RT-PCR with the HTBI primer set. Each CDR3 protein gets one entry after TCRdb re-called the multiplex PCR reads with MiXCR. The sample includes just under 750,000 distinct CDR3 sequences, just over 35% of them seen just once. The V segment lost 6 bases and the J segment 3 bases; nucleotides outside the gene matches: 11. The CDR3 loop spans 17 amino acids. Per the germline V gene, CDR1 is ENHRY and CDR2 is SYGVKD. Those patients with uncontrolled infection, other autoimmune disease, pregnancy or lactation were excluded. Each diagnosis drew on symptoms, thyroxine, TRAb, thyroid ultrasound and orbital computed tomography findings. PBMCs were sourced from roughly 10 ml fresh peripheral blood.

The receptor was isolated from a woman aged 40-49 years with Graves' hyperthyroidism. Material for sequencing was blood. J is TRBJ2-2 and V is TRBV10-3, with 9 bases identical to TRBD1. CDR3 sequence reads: CAIRPTGGLVDTGELFF. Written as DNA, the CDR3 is TGTGCCATCAGACCCACAGGGGGCTTAGTTGACACCGGGGAGCTGTTTTTT.